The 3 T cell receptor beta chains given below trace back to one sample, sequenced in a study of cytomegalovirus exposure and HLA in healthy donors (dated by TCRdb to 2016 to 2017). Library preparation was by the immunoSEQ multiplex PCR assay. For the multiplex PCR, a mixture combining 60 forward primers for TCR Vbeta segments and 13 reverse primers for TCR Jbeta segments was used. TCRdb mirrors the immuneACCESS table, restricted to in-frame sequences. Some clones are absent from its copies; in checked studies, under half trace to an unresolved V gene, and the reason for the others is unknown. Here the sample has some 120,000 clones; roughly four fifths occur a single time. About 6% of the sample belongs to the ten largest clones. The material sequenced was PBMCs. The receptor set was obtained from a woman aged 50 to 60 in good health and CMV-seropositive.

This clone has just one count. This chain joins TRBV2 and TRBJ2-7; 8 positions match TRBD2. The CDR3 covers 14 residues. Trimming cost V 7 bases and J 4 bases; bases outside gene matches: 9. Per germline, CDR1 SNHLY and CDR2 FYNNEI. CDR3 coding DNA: TGTGCCAGCACCGGGGGGCTAGCGGGTTACGAGCAGTACTTC. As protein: CASTGGLAGYEQYF.

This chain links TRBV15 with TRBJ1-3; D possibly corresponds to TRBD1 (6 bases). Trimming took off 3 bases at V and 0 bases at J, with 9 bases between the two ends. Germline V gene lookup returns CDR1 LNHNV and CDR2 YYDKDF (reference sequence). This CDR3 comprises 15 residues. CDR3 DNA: TGTGCCACCAGCAGCGACAGGTACTCTGGAAACACCATATATTTT. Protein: CATSSDRYSGNTIYF.

In DNA, the CDR3 is TGTGCCAGCAGTAAGAGCGGGGGGCGGGGAAAAGAGACCCAGTACTTC. Its translation: CASSKSGGRGKETQYF. The V call is TRBV27, the J call TRBJ2-5; TRBD2 aligns across 9 bases. Germline loops: CDR1 MNHEY, CDR2 SMNVEV (reference sequence). The V and J ends lost 5 bases and 3 bases, in that order; junction bases with no gene match: 10. This CDR3 comprises 16 residues.